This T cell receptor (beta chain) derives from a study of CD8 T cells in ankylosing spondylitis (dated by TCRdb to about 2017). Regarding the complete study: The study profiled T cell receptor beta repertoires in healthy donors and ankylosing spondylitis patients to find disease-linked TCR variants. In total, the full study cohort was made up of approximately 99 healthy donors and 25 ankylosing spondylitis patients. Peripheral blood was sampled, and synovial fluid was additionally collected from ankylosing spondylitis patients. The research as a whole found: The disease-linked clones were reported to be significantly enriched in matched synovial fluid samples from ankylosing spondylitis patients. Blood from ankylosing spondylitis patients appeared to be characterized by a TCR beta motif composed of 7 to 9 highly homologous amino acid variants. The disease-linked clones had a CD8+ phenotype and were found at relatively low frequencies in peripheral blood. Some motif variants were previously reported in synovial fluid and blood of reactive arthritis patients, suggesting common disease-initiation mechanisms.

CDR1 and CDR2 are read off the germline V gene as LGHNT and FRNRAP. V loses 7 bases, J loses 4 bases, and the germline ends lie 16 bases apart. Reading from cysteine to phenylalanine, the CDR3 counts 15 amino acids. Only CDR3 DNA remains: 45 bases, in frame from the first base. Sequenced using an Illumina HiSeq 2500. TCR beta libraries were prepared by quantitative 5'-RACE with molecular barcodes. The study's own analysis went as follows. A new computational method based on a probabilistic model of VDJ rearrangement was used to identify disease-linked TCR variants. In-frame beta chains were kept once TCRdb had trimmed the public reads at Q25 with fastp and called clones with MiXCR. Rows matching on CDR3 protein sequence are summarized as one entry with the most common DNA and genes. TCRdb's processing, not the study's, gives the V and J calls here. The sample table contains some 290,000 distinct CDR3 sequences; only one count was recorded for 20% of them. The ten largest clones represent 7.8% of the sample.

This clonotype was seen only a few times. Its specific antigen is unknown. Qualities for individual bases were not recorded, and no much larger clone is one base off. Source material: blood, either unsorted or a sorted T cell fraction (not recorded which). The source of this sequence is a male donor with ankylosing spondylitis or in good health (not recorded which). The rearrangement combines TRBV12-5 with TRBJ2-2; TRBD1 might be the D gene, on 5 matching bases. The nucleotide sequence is TGTGCTAGTGCCTTAGGACAAACTGGCACCGGGGAGCTGTTTTTT. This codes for CASALGQTGTGELFF.